The 17 T cell receptor beta chains below all came from one sample that was sequenced in a study of blood T cell repertoires in COVID-19. TCRdb's table, derived via immunoSEQ multiplex PCR, lists solely in-frame clones and lacks some. Among some 250,000 clones listed, approximately 87% were seen once. The sequenced sample was peripheral blood. These receptors came from a woman aged 25 to 39 with COVID-19, enrolled during active disease.

The rearrangement links TRBV3-1 (or the pseudogene TRBV3-2) to TRBJ2-1; tentatively, D is TRBD1 (7 bases). This CDR3 has 16 amino acids. CDR1 and CDR2 from the germline V gene are LGHDT and YNNKEL (reference sequence). V lost 4 bases, J lost 3 bases, and 16 bases lay in between. The CDR3 region has the DNA TGTGCCAGCAGCCCCGGAGGGGGCGCGGGCTACAATGAGCAGTTCTTC. This translates into CASSPGGGAGYNEQFF.

The chain has TRBV7-9 and TRBJ2-5, with 10 bases matching TRBD2. V lost 5 bases to trimming and J lost 1 base; unmatched junction nucleotides: 16. The CDR3 is 19 amino acids. Germline V gene lookup returns CDR1 SEHNR and CDR2 FQNEAQ (reference sequence). This CDR3 reads CASSPTGQSVAGGQETQYF. The CDR3 DNA is TGTGCCAGCAGCCCTACTGGACAGTCGGTAGCGGGGGGCCAAGAGACCCAGTACTTC. The full variable domain, in which reference TRBV7-9 and TRBJ2-5 provide the parts outside the CDR3, is DTGVSQNPRHKITKRGQNVTFRCDPISEHNRLYWYRQTLGQGPEFLTYFQNEAQLEKSRLLSDRFSAERPKGSFSTLEIQRTEQGDSAMYLCASSPTGQSVAGGQETQYFGPGTRLLVL.

This chain joins TRBV5-1 and TRBJ2-7; TRBD1 matches 9 bases. The CDR3 extends over 13 amino acids. The germline V gene encodes CDR1 SGHRS and CDR2 YFSETQ. The J segment lost 5 bases and the V segment lost 1 base, leaving 1 base of the junction unmatched. CDR3 loop: CASSLRTGDEQYF. DNA for the CDR3: TGCGCCAGCAGCTTGAGGACAGGGGACGAGCAGTACTTC.

This chain links TRBV7-9 with TRBJ2-1, with 9 positions matching TRBD2. With V trimmed by 5 bases and J by 4 bases, 9 bases remained unmatched. Germline V gene lookup returns CDR1 SEHNR and CDR2 FQNEAQ (reference sequence). The CDR3 is 16 residues long. CDR3 loop: CASSQRNAGGYNEQFF. CDR3 DNA sequence: TGTGCCAGCAGCCAAAGAAACGCGGGGGGGTACAATGAGCAGTTCTTC.

The chain has TRBV7-2 and TRBJ2-7; D is unresolved. The V end was cut by 3 bases, the J end by 2 bases, with 11 bases between. The CDR3 is 14 amino acids. Per the germline V gene, CDR1 is SGHTA and CDR2 is FQGNSA. CDR3 in amino acids: CASSFTGIPYEQYF. The CDR3 DNA reads as TGTGCCAGCAGCTTTACGGGTATCCCCTACGAGCAGTACTTC. Filled out from reference TRBV7-2 and TRBJ2-7, the complete variable domain reads GAGVSQSPSNKVTEKGKDVELRCDPISGHTALYWYRQSLGQGLEFLIYFQGNSAPDKSGLPSDRFSAERTGGSVSTLTIQRTQQEDSAVYLCASSFTGIPYEQYFGPGTRLTVT.

The gene calls are TRBV4-2 and TRBJ2-7; no reliable D call. Germline CDR1 reads LGHNA; CDR2 reads YNFKEQ. CDR3 length: 14 amino acids. V lost 0 bases, J lost 2 bases, and 8 bases lay in between. CDR3 sequence reads: CASSQDLGAYEQYF. The CDR3 DNA reads as TGTGCCAGCAGCCAAGATCTTGGAGCCTACGAGCAGTACTTC.

This clone has just one count. One end of the junction does not line up with germline, which may come from a read error. The gene calls are TRBV7-8 and TRBJ1-3; D is undetermined. The germline CDR1 and CDR2 sequences are SGHVS and FQNEAQ. The CDR3 runs 14 residues. The CDR3 is CASSIANRGNTIYF. The CDR3 bases are TGTGCCAGCAGCATAGCGAACCGGGGAAACACCATATATTTT.

A single count supports this clone. This rearrangement joins TRBV11-2 to TRBJ1-6, with 8 nucleotides matching TRBD1. This CDR3 contains 15 residues. Trimming took 4 bases from V and 8 from J; bases not matched to a gene: 7. CDR1 SGHAT and CDR2 FQNNGV come from the germline V gene. The CDR3 spells CASSSTGGWDSPLHF. As DNA, the CDR3 is TGTGCCAGCAGCTCAACAGGGGGTTGGGATTCACCCCTCCACTTT. Variable domain in full (rest from reference TRBV11-2 and TRBJ1-6): EAGVAQSPRYKIIEKRQSVAFWCNPISGHATLYWYQQILGQGPKLLIQFQNNGVVDDSQLPKDRFSAERLKGVDSTLKIQPAKLEDSAVYLCASSSTGGWDSPLHFGNGTRLTVT.

The chain uses TRBV19 and TRBJ2-6; 8 positions match TRBD1. The CDR3 has 17 residues. Germline CDR1 reads LNHDA; CDR2 reads SQIVND (reference sequence). J gave up 0 bases and V 4 bases, and 5 bases lay outside the gene matches. The CDR3 sequence: CASSNGQGVSGANVLTF. Here the CDR3 DNA reads TGTGCCAGTAGTAATGGACAGGGCGTCTCTGGGGCCAACGTCCTGACTTTC.

V and J are TRBV19 and TRBJ2-3; no reliable D call. The germline V gene encodes CDR1 LNHDA and CDR2 SQIVND (reference sequence). The CDR3 consists of 14 residues. Trimming left V 2 bases short and J 3 bases short, with 9 bases between. Here the CDR3 reads CASSISPGTDTQYF. For the CDR3, the DNA is TGTGCCAGTAGTATATCCCCAGGTACAGATACGCAGTATTTT. Complete variable domain (other parts from reference TRBV19 and TRBJ2-3): DGGITQSPKYLFRKEGQNVTLSCEQNLNHDAMYWYRQDPGQGLRLIYYSQIVNDFQKGDIAEGYSVSREKKESFPLTVTSAQKNPTAFYLCASSISPGTDTQYFGPGTRLTVL.

This clone was detected only a few times. The genes are TRBV11-2 and TRBJ2-3, with 13 bases that match TRBD2. J gave up 5 bases and V 8 bases, and 10 bases lay outside the gene matches. There are 16 residues in the CDR3. CDR1 is SGHAT and CDR2 is FQNNGV in the germline V gene. The CDR3 sequence: CASVPGLAGSIDTQYF. The CDR3 region has the DNA TGTGCCAGCGTACCGGGACTAGCGGGGAGTATAGATACGCAGTATTTT.

V gene TRBV30 combines with J gene TRBJ2-3; maybe TRBD1 (6 bases). This CDR3 region has 15 residues. CDR1 and CDR2 from the germline V gene are GTSNPN and SVGIG (reference sequence). Trimming removed 5 bases at V and 0 bases at J, with 15 bases between. The DNA for the CDR3 is TGTGCCTGGGGCTCAGGGGTCCCTAGCACAGATACGCAGTATTTT. It yields the protein CAWGSGVPSTDTQYF.

This chain connects TRBV6-5 to TRBJ2-5, with TRBD1 matching over 12 bases. CDR1 and CDR2 (germline): MNHEY, SVGAGI. The CDR3 loop spans 14 amino acids. V was clipped by 6 bases and J by 6 bases; unmatched bases: 5. The CDR3 here is CASRMGQGAKTQYF. DNA for the CDR3: TGTGCCAGCAGGATGGGACAGGGGGCGAAGACCCAGTACTTC.

The V and J genes are TRBV12-3 or TRBV12-4 and TRBJ2-5; no reliable D call. V dropped 3 bases and J dropped 0 bases, with 5 bases sitting between them. The CDR3 runs 13 residues. In DNA, the CDR3 is TGTGCCAGCAGTTTGTTCAACCAAGAGACCCAGTACTTC. Translated: CASSLFNQETQYF.

This chain connects TRBV6-1 to TRBJ1-6, with a tentative D call TRBD1 (5 bases). The CDR3 extends over 13 amino acids. With 1 base removed from V and 14 bases from J, the gap between germline ends came to 12 bases. Germline CDR1 reads MNHNS; CDR2 reads SASEGT. The CDR3 loop is CASSEGPGGTLHF. CDR3 coding DNA: TGTGCCAGCAGTGAAGGTCCGGGGGGAACCCTCCACTTT.

The CDR3 DNA follows: TGTGCCAGTAGTCCACTAGCGGGGGCAGATACGCAGTATTTT. Protein: CASSPLAGADTQYF. The rearrangement joins TRBV19 to TRBJ2-3; 11 nucleotides agree with TRBD2. V shed 5 bases, J shed 4 bases, and the junction held 2 bases outside the gene matches. The CDR3 has 14 amino acids. CDR1 is LNHDA, CDR2 SQIVND, per germline (reference sequence).

The V and J genes are TRBV2 and TRBJ2-1; 8 nucleotides match TRBD2. The CDR3 is made up of 16 amino acids. The junction had 9 bases not matched to a gene; V was cut back by 4 bases and J by 4 bases. Germline V gives CDR1 SNHLY, CDR2 FYNNEI. The CDR3 DNA follows: TGTGCCAGCAGTGGTAGTTTCGTAGCGGGGTACAATGAGCAGTTCTTC. Its translation: CASSGSFVAGYNEQFF. The full variable domain, completed using reference TRBV2 and TRBJ2-1, is EPEVTQTPSHQVTQMGQEVILRCVPISNHLYFYWYRQILGQKVEFLVSFYNNEISEKSEIFDDQFSVERPDGSNFTLKIRSTKLEDSAMYFCASSGSFVAGYNEQFFGPGTRLTVL.